These 17 T cell receptor beta chains came from one sample sequenced in a study of T-cell reconstitution after alpha-beta-depleted transplantation in children. The authors prepared the TCRbeta library with unique molecular identifiers. TCRdb itself ran the PCR reads through MiXCR, one entry per CDR3 protein. Of a few hundred thousand distinct CDR3 sequences in the sample, 9.7% were seen once. The sample in question was PBMCs from the stem cell graft donor, obtained from the stem cell graft. Source of these receptors: a human donor who donated a stem cell graft to a child with SCID.

V and J are TRBV18 and TRBJ2-5, with 9 bases fitting TRBD1. From germline, CDR1 is KGHSH and CDR2 LQKENI. The CDR3 extends over 14 amino acids. Losses at the gene ends were 6 bases for V and 3 bases for J; bases not matched to a gene: 5. The CDR3 here is CASSSDRGEETQYF. Written as DNA, the CDR3 is TGTGCCAGCTCGTCAGACAGGGGGGAAGAGACCCAGTACTTC.

This clonotype occurred many times. The chain uses TRBV6-5 and TRBJ1-5; tentatively, D is TRBD1 (5 bases). Trimming stripped 0 bases from V and 4 bases from J, with 10 bases between. Germline V gene sequence: CDR1 MNHEY, CDR2 SVGAGI. The CDR3 spans 15 residues. In DNA form, the CDR3 reads TGTGCCAGCAGTTACTCTACAGGAGGGAATCAGCCCCAGCATTTT. It codes for CASSYSTGGNQPQHF.

This clonotype was counted ten times or more. The J gene is TRBJ2-6, the V gene TRBV19; D might be TRBD2 (6 bases). This CDR3 is built from 16 residues. Germline loops: CDR1 LNHDA, CDR2 SQIVND (reference sequence). V was shortened by 4 bases and J by 0 bases, with 10 bases between the two germline ends. In nucleotides, the CDR3 is TGTGCCAGTAGTACTACCGGGGGCTCTGGGGCCAACGTCCTGACTTTC. Translating gives CASSTTGGSGANVLTF.

The chain employs TRBV6-2 or TRBV6-3 and TRBJ1-1; no clear D. There are 14 residues in the CDR3. The V gene lost 2 bases and the J gene lost 8 bases, with 15 bases spanning the gap. Germline CDR1 MNHEY, CDR2 SVGEGT. The CDR3 DNA sequence: TGTGCCAGCAGTTACCTAGCCCGGACTGCCGAAGCTTTCTTT. Its translation is CASSYLARTAEAFF.

This clonotype has at least ten counts. The V gene is TRBV7-3, the J gene TRBJ2-5; 10 bases agree with TRBD2. CDR1 is SGHTA and CDR2 is FQGTGA in the germline V gene. V lost 3 bases and J lost 1; bases outside the gene matches: 5. The CDR3 totals 16 residues. CDR3 in amino acids: CASSLGSGGGQETQYF. The CDR3 DNA sequence: TGTGCCAGCAGCTTGGGGAGCGGGGGGGGCCAAGAGACCCAGTACTTC.

This clonotype was observed many times. V gene TRBV28 combines with J gene TRBJ1-3; D may be TRBD1 (6 bases). Per germline, CDR1 MDHEN and CDR2 SYDVKM. The V end lost 6 bases, the J end lost 0 bases, and 12 bases lay between the germline ends. CDR3 length: 15 amino acids. Here the CDR3 DNA reads TGTGCCAGCAGCCCTACAGGGAGCTCTGGAAACACCATATATTTT. Protein product: CASSPTGSSGNTIYF.

This clonotype was recorded many times. The V and J genes are TRBV20-1 and TRBJ2-1; 12 bases align to TRBD2. V dropped 3 bases and J dropped 0; count of bases not matched to a gene: 6. The germline V gene encodes CDR1 DFQATT and CDR2 SNEGSKA (reference sequence). This CDR3 spans 17 amino acids. CDR3 sequence (DNA): TGCAGTGCTAGTGGAAGGACTAGCGGGGTCTCCTACAATGAGCAGTTCTTC. The encoded protein is CSASGRTSGVSYNEQFF.

The sample holds many counts of this clonotype. V is TRBV20-1 and J is TRBJ1-1, with D hard to call. Trimming took 1 base from V and 8 from J, leaving 8 bases between them. The CDR3 has 11 amino acids. CDR1 DFQATT and CDR2 SNEGSKA come from the germline V gene (reference sequence). CDR3 nucleotide sequence: TGCAGTGCTAGAGGGGCGGTGGAAGCTTTCTTT. Translation gives CSARGAVEAFF.

This clonotype has ten or more counts. The genes are TRBV3-1 and TRBJ2-7; weak D call: TRBD2 (5 bases). The V gene's germline CDR1 is LGHDT and CDR2 YNNKEL (reference sequence). The CDR3 runs 14 residues. V dropped 6 bases and J dropped 7 bases, with 19 bases sitting between them. The DNA of the CDR3 is TGTGCCAGCAGTCTTGAGGGAAACGGTCTTGAGCAGTACTTC. Protein sequence: CASSLEGNGLEQYF.

This clonotype was observed at least ten times. The V call is TRBV20-1, the J call TRBJ1-2, with D tentatively TRBD1 (5 bases). The V gene's germline CDR1 is DFQATT and CDR2 SNEGSKA (reference sequence). The CDR3 runs to 16 residues. V lost 0 bases and J lost 3, with 17 bases in between. The CDR3 DNA is TGCAGTGCTAGAGATCTAGGGTCAGGGTCGTACTATGGCTACACCTTC. Amino acid sequence: CSARDLGSGSYYGYTF.

This clonotype was counted a few times. The chain combines TRBV7-2 with TRBJ2-3; the D is unclear. Trimming removed 3 bases at V and 0 bases at J, with 10 bases between. This CDR3 is 15 amino acids long. From germline, CDR1 is SGHTA and CDR2 FQGNSA. In DNA form, the CDR3 reads TGTGCCAGCAGCTTCTCCAGCCCTAGCACAGATACGCAGTATTTT. It is translated as CASSFSSPSTDTQYF.

This clonotype was observed at least ten times. CDR3 DNA sequence: TGTGCCAGCAGCGTCGCGGGGGACAGGGGGCGGTTTACTGAAGCTTTCTTT. It translates to CASSVAGDRGRFTEAFF. V is TRBV9 and J is TRBJ1-1; 12 bases agree with TRBD1. This CDR3 comprises 17 residues. The germline CDR1 and CDR2 sequences are SGDLS and YYNGEE. Germline trimming cut 2 bases from V and 5 bases from J; bases unmatched to any gene: 10.

DNA for the CDR3: TGCAGTGCCAATGACAGGGGGAATGAAAAACTGTTTTTT. This codes for CSANDRGNEKLFF. The rearrangement links TRBV20-1 to TRBJ1-4, with 9 positions matching TRBD1. The germline V gene has CDR1 DFQATT and CDR2 SNEGSKA (reference sequence). V lost 6 bases, J lost 5 bases, and 4 bases stayed unmatched. The CDR3 runs 13 residues.

V and J are TRBV20-1 and TRBJ2-7; 7 nucleotides align to TRBD2. Looked up from germline, CDR1 is DFQATT and CDR2 is SNEGSKA (reference sequence). The V and J ends lost 2 bases and 2 bases, in that order; junction bases with no gene match: 9. The CDR3 loop spans 15 amino acids. CDR3 bases: TGCAGTGCTAGAAGGGGCGGGGGACCGGCCTACGAGCAGTACTTC. Translating gives CSARRGGGPAYEQYF.

This clonotype occurred a few times. The chain combines TRBV30 with TRBJ1-6; no definite D call. The germline V gene encodes CDR1 GTSNPN and CDR2 SVGIG (reference sequence). The CDR3 totals 13 residues. Trimming pared 3 bases from V and 8 bases from J, leaving 11 bases between. The CDR3 protein is CAWRRSGDSPLHF. DNA of the CDR3: TGTGCCTGGAGAAGATCTGGTGATTCACCCCTCCACTTT.

This clonotype was seen many times. The chain combines TRBV7-9 with TRBJ1-1; no reliable D call. CDR3 size: 14 residues. V dropped 5 bases and J dropped 1 base, with 11 bases sitting between them. Germline lookup yields CDR1 SEHNR and CDR2 FQNEAQ (reference sequence). CDR3 DNA: TGTGCCAGCAGCCGTGGGTGGGCGAACACTGAAGCTTTCTTT. Translating gives CASSRGWANTEAFF.

In its sample, this clonotype was seen many times. V and J are TRBV6-5 and TRBJ1-1, with 8 bases lining up with TRBD1. V was clipped by 0 bases and J by 7 bases; unmatched bases: 4. Germline loops: CDR1 MNHEY, CDR2 SVGAGI. There are 14 residues in the CDR3. The CDR3, as DNA: TGTGCCAGCAGTTACTCCAGAGGACAGGGTGAAGCTTTCTTT. Its protein is CASSYSRGQGEAFF.